The TCR beta chain under discussion was sequenced for a study of Ad26.COV2.S vaccination and SARS-CoV-2 variants. Treatment here: some 20 received Ad26.COV2.S at low or high dose, single or two shots; roughly 5 received placebo; per-sample allocation not given. Specimen acquisition occurred on day 63 following the initial vaccine or placebo injection. Sequenced by immunoSEQ multiplex PCR; TCRdb stores in-frame clones only, minus some. The table shows a few hundred thousand clones, with about 88% occurring only once. Germline loops: CDR1 DFQATT, CDR2 SNEGSKA (reference sequence). V was cut by 3 bases and J by 0 bases, with 16 bases left in between. The CDR3 is 16 residues long.

The genes are TRBV20-1 and TRBJ2-3; D is ambiguous. The sequence derives from a person aged 18 to 59 who received the Ad26.COV2.S COVID-19 vaccine or a placebo. The sample consisted of peripheral blood, taken in a trial of Ad26.COV2.S vaccine versus placebo. CDR3 sequence: CSASYRAVVSTDTQYF. The CDR3 region has the DNA TGCAGTGCTAGTTATAGGGCAGTGGTAAGCACAGATACGCAGTATTTT.